This T cell receptor beta chain was obtained from a study of control samples from healthy donors and cancer patients. Deletions cut 6 bases from V and 8 bases from J, with 16 bases between. The germline V gene encodes CDR1 SQVTM and CDR2 ANQGSEA. This CDR3 is 12 amino acids long. Profiling relied on immunoSEQ multiplex PCR, and the TCRdb table lists in-frame clones only, not all of them. This sample has about 150,000 clones, with more than 85% found just once. The TCR comes from a young man in good health. The specimen sequenced was blood. This rearrangement joins TRBV29-1 to TRBJ1-2; tentatively, D is TRBD1 (5 bases). The CDR3 protein is CSVSRSGGGYTF. CDR3 DNA sequence: TGCAGCGTCAGCAGGTCGGGGGGAGGCTACACCTTC.